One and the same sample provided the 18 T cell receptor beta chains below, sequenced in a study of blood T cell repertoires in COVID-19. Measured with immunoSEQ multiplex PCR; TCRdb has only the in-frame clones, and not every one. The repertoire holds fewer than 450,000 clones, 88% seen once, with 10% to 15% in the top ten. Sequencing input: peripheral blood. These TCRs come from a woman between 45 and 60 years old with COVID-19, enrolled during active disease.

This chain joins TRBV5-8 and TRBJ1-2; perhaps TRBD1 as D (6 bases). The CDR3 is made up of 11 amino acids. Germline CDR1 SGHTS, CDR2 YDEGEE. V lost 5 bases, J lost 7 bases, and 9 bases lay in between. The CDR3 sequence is CASRLTGGYTF. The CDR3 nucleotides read TGTGCCAGCAGATTGACAGGTGGCTACACCTTC.

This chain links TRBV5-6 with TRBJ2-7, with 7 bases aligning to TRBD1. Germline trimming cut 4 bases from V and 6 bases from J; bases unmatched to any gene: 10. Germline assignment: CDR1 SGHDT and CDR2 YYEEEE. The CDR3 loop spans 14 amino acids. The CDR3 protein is CASSAGTALFEQYF. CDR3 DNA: TGTGCCAGCAGCGCCGGGACAGCCCTTTTCGAGCAGTACTTC.

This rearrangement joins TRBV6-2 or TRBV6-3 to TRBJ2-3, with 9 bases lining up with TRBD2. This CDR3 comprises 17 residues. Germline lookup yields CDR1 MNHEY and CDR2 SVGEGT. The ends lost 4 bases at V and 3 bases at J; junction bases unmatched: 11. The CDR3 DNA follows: TGTGCCAGCAGTTCCGCCCAGCGGGGGGTAGATACAGATACGCAGTATTTT. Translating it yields CASSSAQRGVDTDTQYF.

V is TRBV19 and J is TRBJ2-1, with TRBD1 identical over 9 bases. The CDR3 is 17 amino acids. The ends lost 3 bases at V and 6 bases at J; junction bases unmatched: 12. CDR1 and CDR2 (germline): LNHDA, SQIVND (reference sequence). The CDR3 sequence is CASSMRTGDRLVNEQFF. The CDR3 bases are TGTGCCAGTAGTATGCGGACAGGGGATCGTTTGGTCAATGAGCAGTTCTTC. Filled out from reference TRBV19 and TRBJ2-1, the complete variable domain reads DGGITQSPKYLFRKEGQNVTLSCEQNLNHDAMYWYRQDPGQGLRLIYYSQIVNDFQKGDIAEGYSVSREKKESFPLTVTSAQKNPTAFYLCASSMRTGDRLVNEQFFGPGTRLTVL.

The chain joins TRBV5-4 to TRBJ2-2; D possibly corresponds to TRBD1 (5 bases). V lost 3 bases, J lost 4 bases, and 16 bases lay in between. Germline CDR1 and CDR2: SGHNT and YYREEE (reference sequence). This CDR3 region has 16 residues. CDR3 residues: CASSSRAGWGTGELFF. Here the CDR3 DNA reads TGTGCCAGCAGCTCCCGTGCAGGGTGGGGCACCGGGGAGCTGTTTTTT.

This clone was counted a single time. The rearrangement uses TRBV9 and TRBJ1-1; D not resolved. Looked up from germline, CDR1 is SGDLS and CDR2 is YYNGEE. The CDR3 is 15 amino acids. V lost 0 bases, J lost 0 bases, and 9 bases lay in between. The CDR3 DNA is TGTGCCAGCAGCGTAGCTCCAGGCCTGAACACTGAAGCTTTCTTT. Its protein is CASSVAPGLNTEAFF.

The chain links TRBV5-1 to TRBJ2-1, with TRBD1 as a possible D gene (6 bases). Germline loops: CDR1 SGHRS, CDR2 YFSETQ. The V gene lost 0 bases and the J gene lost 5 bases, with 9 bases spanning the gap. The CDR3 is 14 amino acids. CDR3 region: CASSLEPGDNEQFF. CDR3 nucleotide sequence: TGCGCCAGCAGCTTGGAGCCAGGGGACAATGAGCAGTTCTTC.

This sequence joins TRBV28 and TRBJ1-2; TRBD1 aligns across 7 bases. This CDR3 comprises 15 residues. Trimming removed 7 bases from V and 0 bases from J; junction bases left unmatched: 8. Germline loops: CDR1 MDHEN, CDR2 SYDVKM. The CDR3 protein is CASIAYGTANYGYTF. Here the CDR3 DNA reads TGTGCCAGCATTGCGTATGGGACAGCTAACTATGGCTACACCTTC.

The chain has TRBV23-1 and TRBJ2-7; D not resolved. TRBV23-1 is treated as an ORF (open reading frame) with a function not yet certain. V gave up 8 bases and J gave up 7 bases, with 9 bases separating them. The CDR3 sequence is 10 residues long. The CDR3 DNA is TGCGCCAGCCCGTATAGAGAGCAGTACTTC. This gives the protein CASPYREQYF.

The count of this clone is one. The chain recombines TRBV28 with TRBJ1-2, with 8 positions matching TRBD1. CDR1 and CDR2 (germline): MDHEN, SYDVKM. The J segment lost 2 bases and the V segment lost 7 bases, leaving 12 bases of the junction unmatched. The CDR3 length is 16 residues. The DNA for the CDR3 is TGTGCCAGCACCCTTCGAATCAGGGGGCGGAACTATGGCTACACCTTC. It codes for CASTLRIRGRNYGYTF.

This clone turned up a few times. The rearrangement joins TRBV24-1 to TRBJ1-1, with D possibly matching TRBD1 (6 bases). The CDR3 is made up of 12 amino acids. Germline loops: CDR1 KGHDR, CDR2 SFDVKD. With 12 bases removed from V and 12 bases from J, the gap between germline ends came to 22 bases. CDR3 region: CASEGGAGETFF. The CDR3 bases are TGTGCCTCAGAAGGGGGGGCTGGAGAAACTTTCTTT.

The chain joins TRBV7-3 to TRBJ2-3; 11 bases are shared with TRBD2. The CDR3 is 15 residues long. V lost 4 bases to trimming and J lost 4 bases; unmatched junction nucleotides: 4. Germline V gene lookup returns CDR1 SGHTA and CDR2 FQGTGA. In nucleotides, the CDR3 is TGTGCCAGCAGCTCGCTAGCGGGGGGCGCAGATACGCAGTATTTT. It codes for CASSSLAGGADTQYF.

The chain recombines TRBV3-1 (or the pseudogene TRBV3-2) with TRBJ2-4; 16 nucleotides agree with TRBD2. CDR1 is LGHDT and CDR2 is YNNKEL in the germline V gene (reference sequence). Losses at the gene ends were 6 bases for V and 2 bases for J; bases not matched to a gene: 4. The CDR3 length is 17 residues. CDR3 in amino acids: CASSLGLAGGSKNIQYF. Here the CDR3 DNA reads TGTGCCAGCAGTTTGGGACTAGCGGGGGGGTCCAAAAACATTCAGTACTTC.

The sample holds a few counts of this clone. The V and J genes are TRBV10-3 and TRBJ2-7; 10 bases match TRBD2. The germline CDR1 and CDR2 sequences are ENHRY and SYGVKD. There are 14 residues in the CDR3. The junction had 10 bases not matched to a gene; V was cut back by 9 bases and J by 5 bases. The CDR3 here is CAITSGTSDHEQYF. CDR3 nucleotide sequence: TGTGCCATTACTTCCGGGACTAGCGATCACGAGCAGTACTTC.

DNA for the CDR3: TGTGCCAGCAGTATGACAGTTGGAAATGAAAAACTGTTTTTT. Amino acids: CASSMTVGNEKLFF. The chain carries TRBV6-5 and TRBJ1-4; a possible D gene is TRBD1 (5 bases). The length of the CDR3 is 14 residues. V lost 5 bases to trimming and J lost 5 bases, with 12 bases between them. CDR1 MNHEY and CDR2 SVGAGI come from the germline V gene.

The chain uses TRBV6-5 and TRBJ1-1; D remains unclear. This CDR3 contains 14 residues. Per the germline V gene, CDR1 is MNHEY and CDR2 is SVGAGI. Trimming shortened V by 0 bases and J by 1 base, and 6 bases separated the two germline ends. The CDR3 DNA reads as TGTGCCAGCAGTTACTCGTGGAGGAACACTGAAGCTTTCTTT. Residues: CASSYSWRNTEAFF.

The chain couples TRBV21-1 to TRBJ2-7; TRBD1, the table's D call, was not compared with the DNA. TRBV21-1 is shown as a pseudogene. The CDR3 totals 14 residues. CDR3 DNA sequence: TGTGCCAGCAGCAAACCAGGGTTTCGCTACGAGCAGTACTTC. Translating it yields CASSKPGFRYEQYF.

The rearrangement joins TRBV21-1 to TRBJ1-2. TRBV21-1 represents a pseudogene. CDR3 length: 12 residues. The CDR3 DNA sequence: TGTGCCAGCATGGGGGGTTTTGGTGGCTACACCTTC. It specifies CASMGGFGGYTF.